The 8 T cell receptor beta chains listed next were all sequenced from one sample in a study of CD8+CD57+ T cells in acquired aplastic anemia. Template material for TCR beta VDJ and CDR3 profiling consisted of genomic DNA. TCRdb reanalysed the reads using MiXCR and keeps one entry per CDR3 protein. The sample holds a few hundred thousand distinct CDR3 sequences, about two thirds seen once. Sequences were obtained from sorted CD4+, CD8+, or CD8+CD57+ T cells (not recorded which) from PBMCs. All receptors come from a human donor in good health, serving as a control.

This clonotype was seen many times. The chain recombines TRBV6-6 with TRBJ2-5; D may correspond to TRBD1 or TRBD2 (7 bases each). The length of the CDR3 is 15 residues. Per the germline V gene, CDR1 is MNHNY and CDR2 is SVGAGI (reference sequence). V lost 2 bases to trimming and J lost 4 bases, with 14 bases between them. The CDR3 reads CASSYQTGRGETQYF. For the CDR3, the DNA is TGTGCCAGCAGTTACCAGACAGGGAGGGGAGAGACCCAGTACTTC.

The chain recombines TRBV9 with TRBJ1-2, with D possibly TRBD1 on 5 matching bases. Germline values: CDR1 SGDLS, CDR2 YYNGEE. V lost 4 bases and J 2 bases, leaving 12 bases between the germline ends. There are 14 residues in the CDR3. The CDR3 coding sequence is TGTGCCAGCAGCAGAGGGACGACAAACTATGGCTACACCTTC. Protein: CASSRGTTNYGYTF.

The gene calls are TRBV4-2 and TRBJ2-1; the D is unclear. The CDR3 spans 12 residues. The germline V and J ends were trimmed by 5 bases and 8 bases, with 10 bases remaining between them. CDR1 LGHNA and CDR2 YNFKEQ come from the germline V gene. CDR3 sequence: CASSSVDDEQFF. DNA of the CDR3: TGTGCCAGCAGCTCCGTAGACGATGAGCAGTTCTTC.

The CDR3 DNA follows: TGTGCCAGCAGTTGGGGTCAGGCGGATCAGCCCCAGCATTTT. Encoded protein: CASSWGQADQPQHF. The chain recombines TRBV12-3 or TRBV12-4 with TRBJ1-5; D gene uncertain. V shed 4 bases and J shed 5 bases, with 12 bases lying between them. The CDR3 totals 14 residues.

CDR3 sequence: CASSAKGGTSPLHF. In DNA form, the CDR3 reads TGTGCCAGCAGCGCGAAGGGGGGGACCTCACCCCTCCACTTT. The chain uses TRBV9 and TRBJ1-6, with TRBD1 as a possible D gene (6 bases). The V end was cut by 3 bases, the J end by 10 bases, with 14 bases between. CDR3 length: 14 amino acids. Germline CDR1 reads SGDLS; CDR2 reads YYNGEE.

The CDR3 loop reads CASSSDEELIHPSFF. For the CDR3, the DNA is TGTGCCAGCAGCTCAGACGAGGAACTAATTCACCCCTCCTTTTTT. The gene calls are TRBV7-9 and TRBJ2-2; no reliable D call. The CDR3 covers 15 residues. Germline CDR1 is SEHNR and CDR2 is FQNEAQ (reference sequence). V lost 4 bases and J 17 bases, leaving 26 bases between the germline ends.

The chain uses TRBV7-3 and TRBJ2-5; 12 positions match TRBD2. Unmatched junction bases numbered 3, after V lost 2 bases and J lost 5 bases. The germline V gene has CDR1 SGHTA and CDR2 FQGTGA. The length of the CDR3 is 15 residues. DNA of the CDR3: TGTGCCAGCAGCTTATCTAGCGGGGGGGCGGAGACCCAGTACTTC. Amino acid sequence: CASSLSSGGAETQYF. Using reference TRBV7-3 and TRBJ2-5 for the parts outside the CDR3, the full variable domain is GAGVSQTPSNKVTEKGKYVELRCDPISGHTALYWYRQSLGQGPEFLIYFQGTGAADDSGLPNDRFFAVRPEGSVSTLKIQRTERGDSAVYLCASSLSSGGAETQYFGPGTRLLVL.

About this clonotype: One end of the junction fails to match germline, which may point to a read error. The chain carries TRBV25-1 and TRBJ2-3; the D call may be TRBD1 or TRBD2 (5 bases each). The germline CDR1 and CDR2 sequences are MGHDK and SYGVNS. The CDR3 extends over 15 amino acids. For the CDR3, the DNA is TGTGCCACCAGTGATTCCGGGGCTAGTTCAGATACGCAGTATTTT. This gives the protein CATSDSGASSDTQYF. Full variable domain (missing parts from reference TRBV25-1 and TRBJ2-3): EADIYQTPRYLVIGTGKKITLECSQTMGHDKMYWYQQDPGMELHLIHYSYGVNSTEKGDLSSESTVSRIRTEHFPLTLESARPSHTSQYLCATSDSGASSDTQYFGPGTRLTVL.